This entry describes one TCR beta chain. The target antigen is unknown. These data belong to a study of T cell responses to AZD1222 COVID-19 vaccine. CDR1 is GTSNPN, CDR2 SVGIG, per germline (reference sequence). The CDR3 sequence is 14 residues long. The V end lost 1 base, the J end lost 0 bases, and 6 bases lay between the germline ends. The table came from immunoSEQ multiplex PCR; TCRdb's copy has only in-frame clones and leaves some out. Of under 150,000 clones in the sample, around 90% were seen once. Notes on the study in general: There were mostly white British donors and more females than males, and clonal diversity was possibly underestimated. Repertoires were obtained solely post-peak T cell response. Epitopes outside B.1.351 and B.1.1.7 mutated regions reportedly drew nearly half of spike TCRs.

The origin of this receptor is an adult in good health. This sequence joins TRBV30 and TRBJ1-4; D is undetermined. Specimen: peripheral blood, collected on day 0 of MenACWY control vaccination. CDR3 sequence reads: CAWSGWATNEKLFF. The CDR3 nucleotides are TGTGCCTGGAGTGGGTGGGCAACTAATGAAAAACTGTTTTTT.